This record looks at one TCR beta chain sequence and its context. Its antigen remains unidentified. This sample stems from a study of cytomegalovirus exposure and HLA in healthy donors. General study points: Confirmation in vitro established that a few CMV-associated chains were specific for CMV antigens. According to a subsequent analysis, TCR clusters identified in the first cohort showed a tendency to co-occur across the 120 or so validation repertoires. The classifier was said to identify cytomegalovirus status with high specificity and sensitivity.

V was shortened by 5 bases and J by 2 bases, with 13 bases between the two germline ends. The CDR3 totals 14 residues. Germline V lookup: CDR1 SGHAT, CDR2 FQNNGV. Sequencing used immunoSEQ multiplex PCR; TCRdb keeps in-frame clones, though not all of them. The table shows around 49,000 clones, with about 93% occurring only once. The clonotype originates from a woman between 18 and 29 years old in good health and CMV-seropositive. The sample was PBMCs. The V gene is TRBV11-2, the J gene TRBJ2-7; TRBD1 is a possible D gene (5 bases). The CDR3 sequence is CASSTRGWPYEQYF. The DNA of the CDR3 is TGTGCCAGCAGCACAAGGGGCTGGCCCTACGAGCAGTACTTC.